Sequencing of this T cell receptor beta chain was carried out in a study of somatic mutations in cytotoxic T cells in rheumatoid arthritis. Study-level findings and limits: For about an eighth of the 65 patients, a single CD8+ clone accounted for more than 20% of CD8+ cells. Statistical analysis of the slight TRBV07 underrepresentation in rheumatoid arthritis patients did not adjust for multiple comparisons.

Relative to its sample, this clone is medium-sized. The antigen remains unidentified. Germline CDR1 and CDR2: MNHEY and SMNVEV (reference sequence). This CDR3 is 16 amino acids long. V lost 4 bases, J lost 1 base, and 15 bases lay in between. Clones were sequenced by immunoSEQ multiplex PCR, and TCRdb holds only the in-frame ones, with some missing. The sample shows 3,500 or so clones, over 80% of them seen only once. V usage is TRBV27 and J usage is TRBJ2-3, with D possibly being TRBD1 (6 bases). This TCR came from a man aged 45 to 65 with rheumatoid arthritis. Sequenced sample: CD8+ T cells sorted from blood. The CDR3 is CASSSPQGSGTDTQYF. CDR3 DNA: TGTGCCAGCAGTTCCCCACAGGGATCTGGCACAGATACGCAGTATTTT.